These T cell receptor beta chains were read from a single sample in a study of beta chain features in type 1 diabetes. The table came from immunoSEQ multiplex PCR; TCRdb's copy has only in-frame clones and leaves some out. The table lists hundreds of thousands of clones, about 11% of them singletons, with around 0.017% in the top ten. Material: naive CD4+ T cells from blood. These receptors all come from a man younger than 40 with type 1 diabetes. Each CDR3 is given with its conserved first and last residue. The D gene is left open where the match is weak. Rows may omit the clone size; those that give it use once, few, many or a size class.

v_call: TRBV6-5; clone_size: -; d_call: -; j_call: TRBJ2-1; cdr3_nt: TGTGCCAGCAGCACTTTAGCTCGCCGTAGAAAACAGTTCTTC; cdr3_aa: CASSTLARRRKQFF
v_call: TRBV2; clone_size: -; d_call: TRBD2; j_call: TRBJ2-5; cdr3_nt: TGTGCCAGCAGAGCTACTAGCGGGGGGACCCAAGAGACCCAGTACTTC; cdr3_aa: CASRATSGGTQETQYF
v_call: TRBV18; clone_size: -; d_call: TRBD1; j_call: TRBJ2-2; cdr3_nt: TGTGCCAGCTCACTCCGACAGGGGAGAAACACCGGGGAGCTGTTTTTT; cdr3_aa: CASSLRQGRNTGELFF
v_call: TRBV6-6; clone_size: few; d_call: TRBD1; j_call: TRBJ2-7; cdr3_nt: TGTGCCAGCGGGACAGGGGCCAAAACTAGCTACGAGCAGTACTTC; cdr3_aa: CASGTGAKTSYEQYF
v_call: TRBV7-8; clone_size: few; d_call: TRBD1; j_call: TRBJ2-3; cdr3_nt: TGTGCCAGCAGCTTTGGACAGGGGACAGATACGCAGTATTTT; cdr3_aa: CASSFGQGTDTQYF
v_call: TRBV9; clone_size: -; d_call: TRBD2; j_call: TRBJ2-3; cdr3_nt: TGTGCCAGCAGCGTAGGGGATAGCGGGGGCAGCACAGATACGCAGTATTTT; cdr3_aa: CASSVGDSGGSTDTQYF
v_call: TRBV10-3; clone_size: few; d_call: TRBD2; j_call: TRBJ2-1; cdr3_nt: TGTGCCACGGGGACTAGCGCTCAGGAGCAGTTCTTC; cdr3_aa: CATGTSAQEQFF
v_call: TRBV9; clone_size: few; d_call: TRBD1; j_call: TRBJ2-7; cdr3_nt: TGTGCCAGCAGCGTAGCACAGGGGAGCGAGCAGTACTTC; cdr3_aa: CASSVAQGSEQYF
v_call: TRBV6-5; clone_size: few; d_call: -; j_call: TRBJ1-1; cdr3_nt: TGTGCCAGCAGCTCGACAGATCTTGAAGCTTTCTTT; cdr3_aa: CASSSTDLEAFF
v_call: TRBV7-9; clone_size: few; d_call: TRBD1; j_call: TRBJ1-6; cdr3_nt: TGTGCCAGCAGCTTAGCGTATCCCGTGGTGGGACAGGGAAATTCACCCCTCCACTTT; cdr3_aa: CASSLAYPVVGQGNSPLHF
v_call: TRBV20-1; clone_size: few; d_call: -; j_call: TRBJ2-5; cdr3_nt: TGCAGTGCTGAAAGGGGGGAGACCCAGTACTTC; cdr3_aa: CSAERGETQYF
v_call: TRBV5-1; clone_size: -; d_call: TRBD2; j_call: TRBJ2-1; cdr3_nt: TGCGCCAGCAGGCTAGCGGGGGGACCTCCCTACAATGAGCAGTTCTTC; cdr3_aa: CASRLAGGPPYNEQFF
v_call: TRBV5-1; clone_size: -; d_call: TRBD1; j_call: TRBJ1-2; cdr3_nt: TGCGCCAGCAGCTCCACGACAGGGCGCTCGAGTGGCTACACCTTC; cdr3_aa: CASSSTTGRSSGYTF
v_call: TRBV18; clone_size: -; d_call: TRBD2; j_call: TRBJ2-1; cdr3_nt: TGTGCCAGCTCACCGATGAGGACTAGCGGGAACAATGAGCAGTTCTTC; cdr3_aa: CASSPMRTSGNNEQFF
v_call: TRBV28; clone_size: -; d_call: -; j_call: TRBJ1-5; cdr3_nt: TGTGCCAGCAGCGTAGCGAGGTCGGATCAGCCCCAGCATTTT; cdr3_aa: CASSVARSDQPQHF
v_call: TRBV2; clone_size: -; d_call: -; j_call: TRBJ2-5; cdr3_nt: TGTGCCAGCGATCCGACTAGCCAAGAGACCCAGTACTTC; cdr3_aa: CASDPTSQETQYF
v_call: TRBV9; clone_size: few; d_call: -; j_call: TRBJ1-6; cdr3_nt: TGTGCCAGCAGCCCTCAGGATATCGATTCACCCCTCCACTTT; cdr3_aa: CASSPQDIDSPLHF
v_call: TRBV18; clone_size: -; d_call: TRBD1; j_call: TRBJ1-5; cdr3_nt: TGTGCCAGCTCACCAAACAGGGGGCCGAGTCAGCCCCAGCATTTT; cdr3_aa: CASSPNRGPSQPQHF
v_call: TRBV30; clone_size: -; d_call: TRBD1; j_call: TRBJ1-2; cdr3_nt: TGTGCCTGGAACAAAGGGACAGGGCATAACTATGGCTACACCTTC; cdr3_aa: CAWNKGTGHNYGYTF
v_call: TRBV5-6; clone_size: once; d_call: -; j_call: TRBJ1-6; cdr3_nt: TGTGCCAGCAGCTTGGAAGTCGGGGAGGAGGGGTCACCCCTCCACTTT; cdr3_aa: CASSLEVGEEGSPLHF
v_call: TRBV5-4; clone_size: -; d_call: -; j_call: TRBJ2-3; cdr3_nt: TGTGCCAGCAGCTTTCCCGGGGCGGGGAACACAGATACGCAGTATTTT; cdr3_aa: CASSFPGAGNTDTQYF
v_call: TRBV19; clone_size: -; d_call: -; j_call: TRBJ2-3; cdr3_nt: TGTGCCAGTAGTATCTTAGGACACTCCACAGATACGCAGTATTTT; cdr3_aa: CASSILGHSTDTQYF
v_call: TRBV2; clone_size: -; d_call: TRBD1; j_call: TRBJ1-1; cdr3_nt: TGTGCCAGCAGTGAGACAGGGGGCTACTACACTGAAGCTTTCTTT; cdr3_aa: CASSETGGYYTEAFF
v_call: TRBV7-2; clone_size: -; d_call: TRBD1; j_call: TRBJ1-1; cdr3_nt: TGTGCCAGCAGCCAAGGAGGGGGCAGGGTGAACACTGAAGCTTTCTTT; cdr3_aa: CASSQGGGRVNTEAFF
v_call: TRBV18; clone_size: few; d_call: -; j_call: TRBJ2-5; cdr3_nt: TGTGCCAGCTCATCCAACCCGGTCCAAGAGACCCAGTACTTC; cdr3_aa: CASSSNPVQETQYF
v_call: TRBV9; clone_size: few; d_call: TRBD1; j_call: TRBJ1-2; cdr3_nt: TGTGCCAGCAGCGTAGAGACAGGGGGAGCTTATGGCTACACCTTC; cdr3_aa: CASSVETGGAYGYTF
v_call: TRBV30; clone_size: -; d_call: -; j_call: TRBJ2-5; cdr3_nt: TGTGCCTGCAGGCCCAACCACCAAGAGACCCAGTACTTC; cdr3_aa: CACRPNHQETQYF
v_call: TRBV7-9; clone_size: few; d_call: TRBD1; j_call: TRBJ2-1; cdr3_nt: TGTGCCAGCAGGATGACAGGGGGCGATGAGCAGTTCTTC; cdr3_aa: CASRMTGGDEQFF
v_call: TRBV4-2; clone_size: -; d_call: TRBD1; j_call: TRBJ1-5; cdr3_nt: TGTGCCAGCAGCCAAGACGGGACAGGGAGCAATCAGCCCCAGCATTTT; cdr3_aa: CASSQDGTGSNQPQHF
v_call: TRBV7-3; clone_size: -; d_call: TRBD2; j_call: TRBJ2-3; cdr3_nt: TGTGCCAGCAGCCCCACTAGCGGAACAGATACGCAGTATTTT; cdr3_aa: CASSPTSGTDTQYF
v_call: TRBV11-2; clone_size: few; d_call: TRBD2; j_call: TRBJ2-7; cdr3_nt: TGTGCCAGCAGCTTAGGACTAGCGGGCTACGAGCAGTACTTC; cdr3_aa: CASSLGLAGYEQYF
v_call: TRBV19; clone_size: -; d_call: TRBD1; j_call: TRBJ1-5; cdr3_nt: TGTGCCAGCAAAAAGGGGACAGGGGGCGAGCAGCCCCAGCATTTT; cdr3_aa: CASKKGTGGEQPQHF
v_call: TRBV9; clone_size: -; d_call: TRBD1; j_call: TRBJ2-7; cdr3_nt: TGTGCCAGCAGCACCGGACAGGGCTACGAGCAGTACTTC; cdr3_aa: CASSTGQGYEQYF
v_call: TRBV4-2; clone_size: -; d_call: -; j_call: TRBJ2-2; cdr3_nt: TGTGCCAGCAGCTCGATGACGGGTCGGGGCACCGGGGAGCTGTTTTTT; cdr3_aa: CASSSMTGRGTGELFF
v_call: TRBV7-9; clone_size: -; d_call: TRBD2; j_call: TRBJ2-5; cdr3_nt: TGTGCCAGCAGCTTCAGTCTAGCGGGCGGGGAGACCCAGTACTTC; cdr3_aa: CASSFSLAGGETQYF
v_call: TRBV30; clone_size: few; d_call: -; j_call: TRBJ1-4; cdr3_nt: TGTGCCTGGAGTTCCCCCCTTAATGAAAAACTGTTTTTT; cdr3_aa: CAWSSPLNEKLFF
v_call: TRBV5-1; clone_size: -; d_call: TRBD1; j_call: TRBJ2-5; cdr3_nt: TGCGCCAGCCGACAGGGGCGGACGCAAGAGACCCAGTACTTC; cdr3_aa: CASRQGRTQETQYF
v_call: TRBV5-4; clone_size: -; d_call: -; j_call: TRBJ2-5; cdr3_nt: TGTGCCAGCAGCGTCGGGGGTAACCAAGAGACCCAGTACTTC; cdr3_aa: CASSVGGNQETQYF
v_call: TRBV6-6; clone_size: -; d_call: TRBD1; j_call: TRBJ1-2; cdr3_nt: TGTGCCAGCAGTTCCACCCGGGGACAGGGGCACTATGGCTACACCTTC; cdr3_aa: CASSSTRGQGHYGYTF
v_call: TRBV6-4; clone_size: few; d_call: TRBD1; j_call: TRBJ2-2; cdr3_nt: TGTGCCAGCAGTGGACAGGGAGCCGGGGAGCTGTTTTTT; cdr3_aa: CASSGQGAGELFF
v_call: TRBV7-9; clone_size: few; d_call: -; j_call: TRBJ2-3; cdr3_nt: TGTGCCAGCAGCCCATTGGGGGAGGCTAGCACAGATACGCAGTATTTT; cdr3_aa: CASSPLGEASTDTQYF
v_call: TRBV28; clone_size: few; d_call: TRBD1; j_call: TRBJ2-3; cdr3_nt: TGTGCCAGCAGTTTCCAGGGGGGCACAGATACGCAGTATTTT; cdr3_aa: CASSFQGGTDTQYF